This T cell receptor (beta chain) emerged from a study of blood T cell repertoires in COVID-19. Looking at the study overall: T cells, B-cell-depleted T cells, or PBMCs provided the cDNA or gDNA that served as material.

Seattle participants joined during active infection and were tracked over time. The repertoire was sequenced with immunoSEQ multiplex PCR; TCRdb's copy has only in-frame clones and lacks some. The repertoire holds more than 200,000 clones, more than 85% seen once, with 10% in the top ten. Per the germline V gene, CDR1 is MNHEY and CDR2 is SMNVEV (reference sequence). The CDR3 spans 13 residues. Losses at the gene ends were 5 bases for V and 4 bases for J; bases not matched to a gene: 2. The source of this sequence is a woman aged 45-60 years with COVID-19, enrolled during active disease. This chain links TRBV27 with TRBJ1-5; 7 bases map to TRBD1. The sample taken for sequencing was peripheral blood. The CDR3 bases are TGTGCCAGCAGTCCAGGGGGGAATCAGCCCCAGCATTTT. It specifies CASSPGGNQPQHF.